This entry describes one TCR beta chain. This specimen comes from a study of blood T cell repertoires in COVID-19. The study assigned cohorts using participant-reported clinical history. The authors' processing: Amplification of reference gene primers provided the estimated nucleated cell counts. The method was immunoSEQ multiplex PCR; TCRdb's version includes in-frame clones alone and lacks a portion of them. V and J calls and clone size are as listed in that table; D and trimming were resolved from the DNA. The sample records about 270,000 clones, 80% to 90% being singletons. This TCR derives from a woman younger than 35 who had recovered from COVID-19. Sequencing was performed on PBMCs or T cells enriched from blood (not recorded which).

CDR3 in amino acids: CATRGVDQPQHF. The CDR3, as DNA: TGTGCCACCCGGGGAGTAGATCAGCCCCAGCATTTT. The chain has TRBV10-3 and TRBJ1-5; D remains ambiguous. Germline-derived CDR1 and CDR2 are ENHRY and SYGVKD. This CDR3 contains 12 residues. The germline V and J ends were trimmed by 10 bases and 5 bases, with 12 bases remaining between them.